This entry lists 28 T cell receptor beta chains sequenced from one sample in a study of T-cell memory formation after mild COVID-19. MiXCR, run by TCRdb on the 5' RACE reads, gives a single entry per CDR3 protein. Of over 250,000 distinct CDR3 sequences listed, 15% to 20% are singletons. The specimen sequenced was PBMCs or a T cell subset sorted from them (not recorded which). These receptors were obtained from a man aged 18 to 29 who had mild COVID-19 (a few samples of this study predate the infection). Cell type and time point are not known.

There are many counts of this clonotype. The CDR3 DNA sequence: TGCGCCAGCAGCCAGGAGGCTAGGGGAGAGACCCAGTACTTC. Translating gives CASSQEARGETQYF. V and J are TRBV4-3 and TRBJ2-5; D possibly matches TRBD1 or TRBD2 (5 bases each). Between the trimmed V and J ends, which lost 3 bases and 4 bases, there was a span of 12 bases. From germline, CDR1 is LGHNA and CDR2 YSLEER. The CDR3 spans 14 residues.

This clonotype has a handful of counts. This chain uses TRBV12-3 or TRBV12-4 with TRBJ1-4, with TRBD1 matching 11 bases. Germline trimming cut 5 bases from V and 5 bases from J; bases unmatched to any gene: 4. The length of the CDR3 is 15 residues. CDR3 residues: CASSPGDRGNEKLFF. The CDR3, as DNA: TGTGCCAGCAGTCCGGGGGACAGGGGGAATGAAAAACTGTTTTTT.

This chain uses TRBV11-3 with TRBJ2-3, with D tentatively TRBD1 or TRBD2 (5 bases each). CDR3 length equals 15 residues. Germline-derived CDR1 and CDR2 are SGHNT and YENEEA. Trimming took 4 bases from V and 1 from J, leaving 12 bases between them. This CDR3 reads CASSSEGRGTDTQYF. The CDR3, as DNA: TGTGCCAGCAGCTCAGAGGGACGGGGCACAGATACGCAGTATTTT.

Concerning this clonotype: Germline and junction disagree at one end, which may indicate a read error. The chain is built from TRBV7-9 and TRBJ2-4; D is undetermined. The CDR3 contains 15 residues. Germline CDR1 and CDR2: SEHNR and FQNEAQ (reference sequence). The CDR3 DNA reads as TGTGCCGGCAGCCACGGACCATTAGGCGAAAACATTCAGTACTTC. Its protein is CAGSHGPLGENIQYF.

The genes are TRBV7-8 and TRBJ1-5, with unresolved D. The V gene lost 4 bases and the J gene lost 0 bases, with 4 bases spanning the gap. The CDR3 extends over 13 amino acids. Germline V gene sequence: CDR1 SGHVS, CDR2 FQNEAQ. CDR3 sequence reads: CASSSVSNQPQHF. CDR3 nucleotide sequence: TGTGCCAGCAGCTCCGTTAGCAATCAGCCCCAGCATTTT.

J is TRBJ1-5 and V is TRBV3-1; D ambiguous. The germline gives CDR1 LGHDT, CDR2 YNNKEL (reference sequence). CDR3 size: 12 residues. The ends were cut back, 6 bases at V and 6 bases at J, with 9 bases in the middle. CDR3 DNA sequence: TGTGCCAGCAGTTATCTCGGTCAGCCCCAGCATTTT. Its protein product is CASSYLGQPQHF. Based on the CDR3 plus reference TRBV3-1 and TRBJ1-5, the full variable domain is DTAVSQTPKYLVTQMGNDKSIKCEQNLGHDTMYWYKQDSKKFLKIMFSYNNKELIINETVPNRFSPKSPDKAHLNLHINSLELGDSAVYFCASSYLGQPQHFGDGTRLSIL.

This clonotype came up a few times. The chain is built from TRBV12-3 or TRBV12-4 and TRBJ2-6, with 7 bases identical to TRBD1. This CDR3 has 15 residues. The junction had 9 bases not matched to a gene; V was cut back by 5 bases and J by 8 bases. In nucleotides, the CDR3 is TGTGCCAGCAGTATTACAGGGGCCCCGACCAACGTCCTGACTTTC. Amino acid sequence: CASSITGAPTNVLTF.

This clonotype was detected ten times or more. V usage is TRBV7-2 and J usage is TRBJ2-5; tentative D call: TRBD2 (6 bases). The V end lost 0 bases, the J end lost 0 bases, and 8 bases lay between the germline ends. Per the germline V gene, CDR1 is SGHTA and CDR2 is FQGNSA. CDR3 size: 15 residues. Here the CDR3 reads CASSLAGGYQETQYF. The CDR3 nucleotides are TGTGCCAGCAGCTTAGCTGGGGGGTACCAAGAGACCCAGTACTTC. The whole variable domain, filled in from reference TRBV7-2 and TRBJ2-5, reads GAGVSQSPSNKVTEKGKDVELRCDPISGHTALYWYRQSLGQGLEFLIYFQGNSAPDKSGLPSDRFSAERTGGSVSTLTIQRTQQEDSAVYLCASSLAGGYQETQYFGPGTRLLVL.

Only a few counts were recorded for this clonotype. The chain has TRBV6-5 and TRBJ1-6; possibly TRBD1 for D (5 bases). Trimming stripped 0 bases from V and 6 bases from J, with 9 bases between. This CDR3 region has 15 residues. The germline V gene has CDR1 MNHEY and CDR2 SVGAGI. The chain's CDR3 is CASSYSRGSNSPLHF. The CDR3 coding sequence is TGTGCCAGCAGTTACTCTCGGGGGAGTAATTCACCCCTCCACTTT.

This clonotype was counted a few times. CDR3 sequence reads: CASSPNPETQYF. The CDR3, as DNA: TGTGCCAGCAGCCCGAACCCAGAGACCCAGTACTTC. The chain recombines TRBV7-2 with TRBJ2-5; D ambiguous. The CDR3 has 12 amino acids. CDR1 and CDR2 from the germline V gene are SGHTA and FQGNSA. V was trimmed by 5 bases and J by 4 bases, leaving 8 bases between them. Drawing the rest from reference TRBV7-2 and TRBJ2-5, the complete variable domain is GAGVSQSPSNKVTEKGKDVELRCDPISGHTALYWYRQSLGQGLEFLIYFQGNSAPDKSGLPSDRFSAERTGGSVSTLTIQRTQQEDSAVYLCASSPNPETQYFGPGTRLLVL.

This clonotype was detected a few times. V is TRBV6-5 and J is TRBJ2-3; 9 bases line up with TRBD2. The germline CDR1 and CDR2 sequences are MNHEY and SVGAGI. CDR3 length equals 16 residues. After removal of 0 bases from V and 5 bases from J, the junction contained 6 bases not matched to a gene. This chain's CDR3 is CASSYSAGGPGDTQYF. CDR3 in DNA: TGTGCCAGCAGTTACTCGGCGGGGGGGCCCGGAGATACGCAGTATTTT.

The chain joins TRBV7-9 to TRBJ2-7; 8 nucleotides align to TRBD2. The trim removed 3 bases at V and 2 bases at J, leaving 3 bases unmatched. The length of the CDR3 is 14 residues. The germline V gene encodes CDR1 SEHNR and CDR2 FQNEAQ (reference sequence). The CDR3 bases are TGTGCCAGCAGCTTCGGGGGGGTGGCCTACGAGCAGTACTTC. Translated, it gives CASSFGGVAYEQYF.

The table lists this clonotype with a few counts. The V and J genes are TRBV6-5 and TRBJ2-7; TRBD2 aligns across 11 bases. V gave up 6 bases and J gave up 3 bases; unmatched junction bases: 7. The CDR3 is 15 amino acids. The V gene's germline CDR1 is MNHEY and CDR2 SVGAGI. The CDR3 coding sequence is TGTGCCAGCAGGCCTAGCGGGGGGATTGTCTACGAGCAGTACTTC. It yields the protein CASRPSGGIVYEQYF.

The rearrangement joins TRBV15 to TRBJ1-5, with unresolved D. Germline CDR1 LNHNV, CDR2 YYDKDF (reference sequence). Trimming removed 1 base at V and 6 bases at J, with 16 bases between. There are 16 residues in the CDR3. In DNA form, the CDR3 reads TGTGCCACCAGCAGAGGGTATATCTTCGAGGGTCAGCCCCAGCATTTT. Protein product: CATSRGYIFEGQPQHF.

The CDR3 is CASRLTGNHEKLFF. CDR3 in DNA: TGTGCCAGCAGGCTTACAGGGAACCATGAAAAACTGTTTTTT. The rearrangement uses TRBV28 and TRBJ1-4; a possible D gene is TRBD1 (6 bases). Per the germline V gene, CDR1 is MDHEN and CDR2 is SYDVKM. V lost 6 bases and J lost 6, with 14 bases in between. The CDR3 is made up of 14 amino acids.

This clonotype was found many times. The V gene is TRBV7-2, the J gene TRBJ2-3, with 7 nucleotides matching TRBD1. CDR1 and CDR2 (germline): SGHTA, FQGNSA. Trimming removed 4 bases from V and 2 bases from J; junction bases left unmatched: 3. CDR3 length: 14 residues. Here the CDR3 DNA reads TGTGCCAGCAGCTGGGGACAGCACACAGATACGCAGTATTTT. Translation gives CASSWGQHTDTQYF. The full variable domain, rest sourced from reference TRBV7-2 and TRBJ2-3, is GAGVSQSPSNKVTEKGKDVELRCDPISGHTALYWYRQSLGQGLEFLIYFQGNSAPDKSGLPSDRFSAERTGGSVSTLTIQRTQQEDSAVYLCASSWGQHTDTQYFGPGTRLTVL.

The J gene is TRBJ2-2, the V gene TRBV9, with D possibly matching TRBD2 (5 bases). The CDR3 runs 16 residues. Germline CDR1 is SGDLS and CDR2 is YYNGEE. V lost 0 bases, J lost 5 bases, and 14 bases lay in between. CDR3 sequence: CASSVASTGRTGELFF. In DNA, the CDR3 is TGTGCCAGCAGCGTAGCTTCGACGGGGAGAACCGGGGAGCTGTTTTTT.

J is TRBJ1-1 and V is TRBV27, with 8 bases matching TRBD1. Germline V gene lookup returns CDR1 MNHEY and CDR2 SMNVEV (reference sequence). CDR3 length equals 15 residues. With V trimmed by 3 bases and J by 5 bases, 8 bases remained unmatched. DNA of the CDR3: TGTGCCAGCAGTTTGGGGAACAGGGGGTGGACTGAAGCTTTCTTT. This sequence encodes CASSLGNRGWTEAFF.

Only a few counts were recorded for this clonotype. The chain joins TRBV20-1 to TRBJ1-1; perhaps TRBD1 as D (6 bases). Germline V CDR1 and CDR2: DFQATT, SNEGSKA (reference sequence). V gave up 4 bases and J gave up 1 base, with 13 bases separating them. This CDR3 contains 14 residues. The CDR3: CSAIPGQTNTEAFF. In DNA form, the CDR3 reads TGCAGTGCTATTCCGGGACAAACGAACACTGAAGCTTTCTTT.

In this sample, this clonotype turned up a few times. J is TRBJ1-6 and V is TRBV4-3; D is ambiguous. V was clipped by 6 bases and J by 9 bases, with 18 bases between them. Germline loops: CDR1 LGHNA, CDR2 YSLEER. The CDR3 extends over 15 amino acids. CDR3 protein: CASRLRESAPSPLHF. Here the CDR3 DNA reads TGCGCCAGCAGGCTTCGGGAGTCAGCCCCTTCACCCCTCCACTTT.

The CDR3 spells CASSSAESYEQYV. CDR3 sequence (DNA): TGTGCCAGCAGCTCGGCGGAGTCCTACGAGCAGTACGTC. The V call is TRBV21-1, the J call TRBJ2-7. TRBV21-1 is classified as a pseudogene. The CDR3 has 13 residues.

This clonotype showed up just a few times. The chain employs TRBV3-1 and TRBJ2-1, with D maybe TRBD2 (7 bases). Looked up from germline, CDR1 is LGHDT and CDR2 is YNNKEL (reference sequence). V lost 6 bases, J lost 7 bases, and 16 bases lay in between. The CDR3 is 14 residues long. In DNA, the CDR3 is TGTGCCAGCAGGACCCGGGGGGCCGGAAATGAGCAGTTCTTC. Its protein is CASRTRGAGNEQFF.

This clonotype was observed a handful of times. J is TRBJ1-1 and V is TRBV29-1; unclear D gene. Per the germline V gene, CDR1 is SQVTM and CDR2 is ANQGSEA. This CDR3 spans 15 amino acids. The germline V and J ends were trimmed by 6 bases and 0 bases, with 17 bases remaining between them. CDR3 bases: TGCAGCGTCCTACTCAGCTGGGAGGTGAACACTGAAGCTTTCTTT. This encodes CSVLLSWEVNTEAFF.

V and J are TRBV12-3 or TRBV12-4 and TRBJ2-7; D is ambiguous. V was trimmed by 6 bases and J by 3 bases, leaving 15 bases between them. The CDR3 covers 14 residues. The CDR3 loop reads CASRIQDGLYEQYF. The CDR3 DNA is TGTGCCAGCAGGATCCAGGACGGCCTCTACGAGCAGTACTTC.

This clonotype has a handful of counts. V and J are TRBV20-1 and TRBJ2-1, with 13 bases lining up with TRBD2. Germline loops: CDR1 DFQATT, CDR2 SNEGSKA (reference sequence). The CDR3 totals 14 residues. Germline trimming cut 3 bases from V and 4 bases from J; bases unmatched to any gene: 0. The CDR3, as DNA: TGCAGTGCTAGGACTAGCGGGGGGTACAATGAGCAGTTCTTC. Translated, it gives CSARTSGGYNEQFF.

V gene TRBV7-2 combines with J gene TRBJ2-2; TRBD1 matches at 10 bases. V lost 5 bases, J lost 6 bases, and 12 bases stayed unmatched. The CDR3 length is 17 residues. Germline loops: CDR1 SGHTA, CDR2 FQGNSA. CDR3 DNA: TGTGCCAGCAGCCACCGACAGGGGGCGAACACCGCCGGGGAGCTGTTTTTT. Translated: CASSHRQGANTAGELFF.

This clonotype occurred many times. The chain employs TRBV29-1 and TRBJ2-7; D is unresolved. CDR1 is SQVTM, CDR2 ANQGSEA, per germline. The CDR3 sequence is 11 residues long. V lost 2 bases, J lost 2 bases, and 4 bases lay in between. CDR3 bases: TGCAGCGTTGAAACGGCCTACGAGCAGTACTTC. Translation: CSVETAYEQYF.

This clonotype has just a few counts. The rearrangement links TRBV5-1 to TRBJ2-1; maybe TRBD1 (5 bases). Germline V gene data show CDR1 as SGHRS and CDR2 as YFSETQ. V lost 1 base and J lost 15, with 11 bases in between. The CDR3 totals 11 residues. CDR3 coding DNA: TGCGCCAGCAGCTTGCAGGGTCGTTGGTTCTTC. Amino acid sequence: CASSLQGRWFF.